This TCR beta chain was sequenced for a study of blood T cells in healthy people across ages. Overall study results and limits: Observed TCR beta diversity per million T cells went down as age went up. This fall followed a roughly linear course with age.

Details on this clonotype: Its antigen is currently unknown.

Per the germline V gene, CDR1 is MDHEN and CDR2 is SYDVKM. The CDR3 has 15 amino acids. V lost 5 bases, J lost 8 bases, and 21 bases lay in between. Primers used in a second PCR of roughly 7 to 12 cycles were a sample-barcoded 5' primer and a J-beta primer mix. MiXCR was run by TCRdb on the 5' RACE reads, yielding one entry per CDR3 protein. The profile shows 700,000 to 950,000 distinct CDR3 sequences, about 62% of them singletons. The chain recombines TRBV28 with TRBJ1-2, with a weak D call TRBD1 (6 bases). This sequence originates from a man aged 25 to 40 in good health. The specimen sequenced was blood. CDR3 loop: CASSPRPDRSVGYTF. CDR3 coding DNA: TGTGCCAGCAGTCCCCGCCCGGACAGATCTGTGGGCTACACCTTC.